This is a list of T cell receptor beta chains from one sample in a study of Ad26.COV2.S vaccination and SARS-CoV-2 variants. Profiling relied on immunoSEQ multiplex PCR, and the TCRdb table lists in-frame clones only, not all of them. The sample carries 350,000 to 600,000 clones, 80% to 90% recorded once. This specimen was peripheral blood, taken in a trial of Ad26.COV2.S vaccine versus placebo. Every receptor here comes from a person aged 18-60 years who received the Ad26.COV2.S COVID-19 vaccine or a placebo. Each CDR3 is given with its conserved first and last residue. The D gene is left open where the match is weak. A clone size is listed for some rows: how often the clone was seen (once, few, many), or a class if it is expanded.

v_call,j_call,clone_size,d_call,cdr3_nt,cdr3_aa
TRBV7-2,TRBJ2-7,NA,NA,TGTGCCAGCAGCTTCGGGCCGGACCAAACCTACGAGCAGTACTTC,CASSFGPDQTYEQYF
TRBV12-3/TRBV12-4,TRBJ1-1,NA,TRBD1,TGTGCCAGCAGTTTCGGGGGACAGGGTCGAGCTTTCTTT,CASSFGGQGRAFF
TRBV19,TRBJ2-7,NA,NA,TGTGCCAGTAGTATTCGAAGCGGGTCTTCATACGAGCAGTACTTC,CASSIRSGSSYEQYF
TRBV7-3,TRBJ1-6,NA,NA,TGTGCCAGCAGCTTAACCGCAGATTCACCCCTCCACTTT,CASSLTADSPLHF
TRBV18,TRBJ2-7,once,NA,TGTGCCAGCTCACCGATCATACGGCACCTTTACGAGCAGTACTTC,CASSPIIRHLYEQYF
TRBV7-2,TRBJ2-5,NA,NA,TGTGCCAGCAGCCCGGATAGGACAGAGACCCAGTACTTC,CASSPDRTETQYF
TRBV5-1,TRBJ2-7,NA,TRBD1,TGCGCCAGCAGCCCGGGACAGGGTTACCACGAGCAGTACTTC,CASSPGQGYHEQYF
TRBV7-9,TRBJ2-5,NA,TRBD2,TGTGCCAGCAGCTTCGGACTAGCGGGAGGTGGGACCCAGTACTTC,CASSFGLAGGGTQYF
TRBV28,TRBJ2-2,NA,NA,TGTGCCAGCAAACCGGGGTACTTGGCCGGGGAGCTGTTTTTT,CASKPGYLAGELFF
TRBV30,TRBJ1-4,NA,TRBD1,TGTGCCTGGAGGACAGGGTTTGGCGAAAAACTGTTTTTT,CAWRTGFGEKLFF
TRBV4-2,TRBJ1-2,NA,NA,TGTGCCAGCAGCCAAGAGGGAGGGGGCTATGGCTACACCTTC,CASSQEGGGYGYTF
TRBV6-5,TRBJ2-1,NA,NA,TGTGCCAGCCATCCCCATCAGGGGAATGAGCAGTTCTTC,CASHPHQGNEQFF
TRBV7-2,TRBJ2-4,once,NA,TGTGCCAGCAGCTTGCAGGATAAAAACATTCAGTACTTC,CASSLQDKNIQYF
TRBV27,TRBJ2-1,NA,TRBD2,TGTGCCAGCAGTCGACGAGGGACTAGCGGCCAAGGATTAGCCCATGAGCAGTTCTTC,CASSRRGTSGQGLAHEQFF
TRBV6-5,TRBJ1-5,NA,TRBD1,TGTGCCAGCAGTAACCGACAGGGGGACAATCAGCCCCAGCATTTT,CASSNRQGDNQPQHF
TRBV10-1,TRBJ1-5,NA,TRBD1,TGCGCCCGCCAAGGGACAGCTAGCAATCAGCCCCAGCATTTT,CARQGTASNQPQHF
TRBV7-7,TRBJ1-4,NA,TRBD1,TGTGCTAGCAGCTTAGAAGGGACAGGGAAAGTCTGCGATGAAAAACTGTTTTTT,CASSLEGTGKVCDEKLFF
TRBV19,TRBJ1-2,NA,TRBD1,TGTGCCAGTAGGATCGGCCGAGGACAGGTTGGTGGCTATGGCTACACCTTC,CASRIGRGQVGGYGYTF
TRBV14,TRBJ1-2,few,NA,TGTGCCAGCAGCCAAGACCCCAGCTATGGCTACACCTTC,CASSQDPSYGYTF
TRBV28,TRBJ1-4,NA,NA,TGTGCCAGCAACGAGGGGGTCTCGACTGAAAAACTGTTTTTT,CASNEGVSTEKLFF
TRBV28,TRBJ2-7,few,TRBD1,TGTGCCAGCAGATCATTAACAGGGGGCTCCGAGCAGTACTTC,CASRSLTGGSEQYF
TRBV7-2,TRBJ1-4,NA,NA,TGTGCCAGCAGCCCGCACACAACTAATGAAAAACTGTTTTTT,CASSPHTTNEKLFF
TRBV7-9,TRBJ1-1,NA,NA,TGTGCCAGCAGCTTAGTTCACGAGGCGGGAGCTTTCTTT,CASSLVHEAGAFF
TRBV6-5,TRBJ1-3,NA,NA,TGTGCCAGCAGGCTCGACAGGAGCTCTGGAAACACCATATATTTT,CASRLDRSSGNTIYF
TRBV18,TRBJ1-5,NA,NA,TGTGCCAGCTCACCCCCTTATAGCAATCAGCCCCAGCATTTT,CASSPPYSNQPQHF
TRBV9,TRBJ2-1,NA,TRBD2,TGTGCCAGCAGTAGATCCGGGACTAGCAACAATGAGCAGTTCTTC,CASSRSGTSNNEQFF
TRBV18,TRBJ1-1,NA,NA,TGTGCCAGCTCACAGGGGGGACACACTGAAGCTTTCTTT,CASSQGGHTEAFF
TRBV27,TRBJ1-2,NA,NA,TGTGCCAGCACCCCTAATGGGGTTGCCAGCGTTGGCTACACCTTC,CASTPNGVASVGYTF
TRBV5-5,TRBJ1-2,NA,TRBD1,TGTGCCAGCAGCCTCGACTTCTCCTCGGGACAGGTGGGCTATGGCTACACCTTC,CASSLDFSSGQVGYGYTF
TRBV7-9,TRBJ1-2,NA,NA,TGTGCCAGCAGCGAAGAGGCAGGCAGCTATGGCTACACCTTC,CASSEEAGSYGYTF
TRBV6-5,TRBJ1-5,NA,NA,TGTGCCAGCAGCCGACAGAATAGCAATCAGCCCCAGCATTTT,CASSRQNSNQPQHF
TRBV19,TRBJ1-4,NA,NA,TGTGCCTCGGGGGAAAAACTGTTTTTT,CASGEKLFF
TRBV4-1,TRBJ2-7,NA,TRBD1,TGCGCCAGCAGCCAAAATTACAGGGGGCGCGAGCAGTACTTC,CASSQNYRGREQYF
TRBV29-1,TRBJ2-3,once,NA,TGCAGCGTTTGGGGGACCCGTGGAGATACGCAGTATTTT,CSVWGTRGDTQYF
TRBV11-2,TRBJ1-2,NA,NA,TGTGCCAGCAGCTCCGGGACGGGTTTTACCTATGGCTACACCTTC,CASSSGTGFTYGYTF
TRBV5-1,TRBJ2-1,NA,TRBD2,TGCGCCAGCAGCCCGGGACTAGCGGGGACTTTTGAGCAGTTCTTC,CASSPGLAGTFEQFF
TRBV5-1,TRBJ1-1,NA,NA,TGCGCCAGCAGCTCTGCGGGCCCGAACACTGAAGCTTTCTTT,CASSSAGPNTEAFF
TRBV11-3,TRBJ1-3,NA,NA,TGTGCCAGCAGCTTAGGAGGAGACTCTGGAAACACCATATATTTT,CASSLGGDSGNTIYF
TRBV20-1,TRBJ2-3,NA,NA,TGCAGTGCTAGGGGAGATACGCAGTATTTT,CSARGDTQYF
TRBV25-1,TRBJ2-3,NA,TRBD1,TGTGCCAGCACGAGGGCAGGGGGAACAGATACGCAGTATTTT,CASTRAGGTDTQYF
TRBV4-2,TRBJ1-2,once,NA,TGTGCCAGCAGGCTGCCGGGACCAACTTCGGGAGGCTACACCTTC,CASRLPGPTSGGYTF